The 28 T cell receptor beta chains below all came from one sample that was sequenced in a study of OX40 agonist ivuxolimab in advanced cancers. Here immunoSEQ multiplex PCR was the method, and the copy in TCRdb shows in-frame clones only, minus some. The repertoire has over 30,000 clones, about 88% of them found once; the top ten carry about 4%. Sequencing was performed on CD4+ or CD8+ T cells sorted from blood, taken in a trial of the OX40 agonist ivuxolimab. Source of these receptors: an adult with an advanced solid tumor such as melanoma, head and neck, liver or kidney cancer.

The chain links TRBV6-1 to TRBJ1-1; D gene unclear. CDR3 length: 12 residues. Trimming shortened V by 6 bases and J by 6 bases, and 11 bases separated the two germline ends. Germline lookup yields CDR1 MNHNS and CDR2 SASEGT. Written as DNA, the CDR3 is TGTGCCAGCAGGGGTGACACCCCTGAAGCTTTCTTT. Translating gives CASRGDTPEAFF.

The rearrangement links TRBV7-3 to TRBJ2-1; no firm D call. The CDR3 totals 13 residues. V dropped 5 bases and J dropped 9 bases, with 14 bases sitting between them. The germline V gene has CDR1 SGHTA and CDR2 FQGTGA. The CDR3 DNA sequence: TGTGCCAGCAGCCCGAACTTACCTCTTGAGCAGTTCTTC. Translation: CASSPNLPLEQFF.

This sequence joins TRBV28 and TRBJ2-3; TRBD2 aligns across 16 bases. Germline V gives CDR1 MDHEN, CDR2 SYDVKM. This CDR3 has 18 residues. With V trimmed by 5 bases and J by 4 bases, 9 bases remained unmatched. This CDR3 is CASSPPGTSGRAADTQYF. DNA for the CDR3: TGTGCCAGCAGTCCCCCCGGGACTAGCGGGAGGGCCGCAGATACGCAGTATTTT.

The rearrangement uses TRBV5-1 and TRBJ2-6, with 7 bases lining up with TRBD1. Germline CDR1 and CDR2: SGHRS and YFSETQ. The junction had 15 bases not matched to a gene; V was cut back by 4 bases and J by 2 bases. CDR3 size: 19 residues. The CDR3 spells CASSPRSDRPFPGANVLTF. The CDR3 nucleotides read TGCGCCAGCAGCCCGCGGTCGGACAGGCCCTTCCCTGGGGCCAACGTCCTGACTTTC.

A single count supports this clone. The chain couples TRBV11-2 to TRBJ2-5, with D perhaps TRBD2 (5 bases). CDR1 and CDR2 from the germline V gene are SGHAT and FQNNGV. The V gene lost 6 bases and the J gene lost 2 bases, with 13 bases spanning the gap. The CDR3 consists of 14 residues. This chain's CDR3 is CASSHTERQETQYF. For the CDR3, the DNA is TGTGCCAGCAGTCACACCGAGCGGCAAGAGACCCAGTACTTC.

The DNA for the CDR3 is TGTGCCAGCTCACAGGGACTGGGGGTTGAAAAACTGTTTTTT. It yields the protein CASSQGLGVEKLFF. This chain uses TRBV18 with TRBJ1-4; tentative D call: TRBD1 (5 bases). Looked up from germline, CDR1 is KGHSH and CDR2 is LQKENI. The CDR3 length is 14 residues. The V and J ends lost 4 bases and 7 bases respectively, with 13 bases between them.

In nucleotides, the CDR3 is TGCGCCAGCAGCCAATACCTAGCGGGGGGCTCCTACGAGCAGTACTTC. Amino acid sequence: CASSQYLAGGSYEQYF. The chain combines TRBV4-1 with TRBJ2-7, with 11 bases lining up with TRBD2. Germline V CDR1 and CDR2: MGHRA, YSYEKL. Trimming cost V 2 bases and J 0 bases; bases outside gene matches: 3. The CDR3 runs 16 residues.

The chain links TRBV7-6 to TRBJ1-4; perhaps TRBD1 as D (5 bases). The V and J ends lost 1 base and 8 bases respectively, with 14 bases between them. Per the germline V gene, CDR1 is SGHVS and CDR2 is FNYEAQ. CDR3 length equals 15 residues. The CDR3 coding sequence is TGTGCCAGCAGCTTAGGGGGCGAGGTCGGGGAAAAACTGTTTTTT. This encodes CASSLGGEVGEKLFF. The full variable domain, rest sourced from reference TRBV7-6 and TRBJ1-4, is GAGVSQSPRYKVTKRGQDVALRCDPISGHVSLYWYRQALGQGPEFLTYFNYEAQQDKSGLPNDRFSAERPEGSISTLTIQRTEQRDSAMYRCASSLGGEVGEKLFFGSGTQLSVL.

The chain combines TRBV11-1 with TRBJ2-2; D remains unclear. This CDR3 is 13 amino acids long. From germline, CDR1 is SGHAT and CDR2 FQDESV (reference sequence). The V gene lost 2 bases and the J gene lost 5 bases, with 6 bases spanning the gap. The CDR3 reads CASSLRQTGELFF. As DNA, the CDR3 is TGTGCCAGCAGCTTAAGGCAGACCGGGGAGCTGTTTTTT.

The CDR3 DNA reads as TGTGCCAGCAGCTCGCGGACAGGGGGCGCGGGGACTGAAGCTTTCTTT. Protein product: CASSSRTGGAGTEAFF. The chain has TRBV9 and TRBJ1-1; 11 nucleotides match TRBD1. After removal of 4 bases from V and 5 bases from J, the junction contained 10 bases not matched to a gene. The CDR3 runs 16 residues. From germline, CDR1 is SGDLS and CDR2 YYNGEE.

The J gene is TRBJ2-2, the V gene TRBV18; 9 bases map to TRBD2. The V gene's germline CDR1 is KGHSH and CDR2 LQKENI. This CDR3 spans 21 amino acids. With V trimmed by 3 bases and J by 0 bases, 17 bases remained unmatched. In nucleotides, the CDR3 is TGTGCCAGCTCACCCTTCCTTCGGAGCGGGAGGACCAACGCGAACACCGGGGAGCTGTTTTTT. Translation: CASSPFLRSGRTNANTGELFF.

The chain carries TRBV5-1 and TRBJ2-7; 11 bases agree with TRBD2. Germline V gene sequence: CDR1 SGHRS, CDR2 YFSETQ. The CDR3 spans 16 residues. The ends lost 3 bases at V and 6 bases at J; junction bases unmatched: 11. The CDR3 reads CASSSKSGTSGFEQYF. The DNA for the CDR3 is TGCGCCAGCAGCTCTAAGTCCGGGACTAGCGGCTTCGAGCAGTACTTC.

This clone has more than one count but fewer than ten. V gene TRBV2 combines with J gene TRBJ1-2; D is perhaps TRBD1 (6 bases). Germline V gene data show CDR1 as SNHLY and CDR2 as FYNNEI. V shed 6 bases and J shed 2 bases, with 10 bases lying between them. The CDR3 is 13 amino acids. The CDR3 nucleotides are TGTGCCAGCAGCCCCGACAGGAACTATGGCTACACCTTC. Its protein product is CASSPDRNYGYTF.

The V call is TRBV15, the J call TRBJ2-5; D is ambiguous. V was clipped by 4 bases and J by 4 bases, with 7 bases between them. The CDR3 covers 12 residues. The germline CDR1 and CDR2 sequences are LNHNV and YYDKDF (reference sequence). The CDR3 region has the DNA TGTGCCACCAGCACACCTAGAGAGACCCAGTACTTC. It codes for CATSTPRETQYF.

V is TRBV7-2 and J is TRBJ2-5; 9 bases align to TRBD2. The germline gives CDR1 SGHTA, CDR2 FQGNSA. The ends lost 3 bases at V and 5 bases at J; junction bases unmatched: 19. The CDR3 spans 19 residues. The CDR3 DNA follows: TGTGCCAGCAGCTTGTTCGGTGTGGCGGGGGGGCCGAGTATGGAGACCCAGTACTTC. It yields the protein CASSLFGVAGGPSMETQYF.

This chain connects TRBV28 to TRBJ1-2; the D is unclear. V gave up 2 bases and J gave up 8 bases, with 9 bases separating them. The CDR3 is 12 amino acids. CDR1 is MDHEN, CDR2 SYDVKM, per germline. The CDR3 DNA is TGTGCCAGCAGTTTAAAGGGTTTCGGCTACACCTTC. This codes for CASSLKGFGYTF.

In DNA form, the CDR3 reads TGTGCCAGCAGCCACAGCGGGAGCTCAGAGGGGCAGTATTTT. Translating it yields CASSHSGSSEGQYF. The V gene is TRBV14, the J gene TRBJ2-3; 8 bases agree with TRBD2. J lost 11 bases, V lost 3 bases, and 10 bases had no gene match. CDR1 and CDR2 from the germline V gene are SGHDN and FVKESK. This CDR3 spans 14 amino acids.

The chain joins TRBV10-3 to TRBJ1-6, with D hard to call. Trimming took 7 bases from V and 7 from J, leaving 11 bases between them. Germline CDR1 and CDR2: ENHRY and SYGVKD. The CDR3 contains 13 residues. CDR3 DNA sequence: TGTGCCATCACCTCGGACCTAAATTCACCCCTCCACTTT. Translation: CAITSDLNSPLHF.

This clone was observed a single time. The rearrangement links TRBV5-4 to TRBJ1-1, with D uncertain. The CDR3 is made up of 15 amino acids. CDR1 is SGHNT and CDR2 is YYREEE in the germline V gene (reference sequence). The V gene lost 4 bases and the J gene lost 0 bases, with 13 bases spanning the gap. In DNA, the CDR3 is TGTGCCAGCAGCCTGGAGGTTACCATGAACACTGAAGCTTTCTTT. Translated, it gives CASSLEVTMNTEAFF. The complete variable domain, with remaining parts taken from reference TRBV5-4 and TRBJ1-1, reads ETGVTQSPTHLIKTRGQQVTLRCSSQSGHNTVSWYQQALGQGPQFIFQYYREEENGRGNFPPRFSGLQFPNYSSELNVNALELDDSALYLCASSLEVTMNTEAFFGQGTRLTVV.

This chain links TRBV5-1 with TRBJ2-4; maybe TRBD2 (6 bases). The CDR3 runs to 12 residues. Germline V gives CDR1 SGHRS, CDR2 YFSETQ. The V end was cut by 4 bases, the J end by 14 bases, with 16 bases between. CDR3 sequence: CASSPGDFPKYF. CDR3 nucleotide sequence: TGCGCCAGCAGCCCCGGGGACTTCCCAAAGTACTTC.

This CDR3 is CASSLRTAGSKNIQYF. The DNA for the CDR3 is TGCGCCAGCAGCTTGAGGACAGCGGGCTCCAAAAACATTCAGTACTTC. The chain recombines TRBV5-1 with TRBJ2-4; tentatively, D is TRBD1 or TRBD2 (6 bases each). V lost 1 base to trimming and J lost 2 bases, with 13 bases between them. The CDR3 contains 16 residues. Germline V gene sequence: CDR1 SGHRS, CDR2 YFSETQ.

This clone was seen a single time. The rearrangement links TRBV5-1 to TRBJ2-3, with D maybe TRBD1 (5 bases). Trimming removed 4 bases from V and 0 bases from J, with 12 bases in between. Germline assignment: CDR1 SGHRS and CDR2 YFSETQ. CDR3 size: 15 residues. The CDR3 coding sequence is TGCGCCAGCAGCACAGGTTTCTGGAGCACAGATACGCAGTATTTT. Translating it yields CASSTGFWSTDTQYF.

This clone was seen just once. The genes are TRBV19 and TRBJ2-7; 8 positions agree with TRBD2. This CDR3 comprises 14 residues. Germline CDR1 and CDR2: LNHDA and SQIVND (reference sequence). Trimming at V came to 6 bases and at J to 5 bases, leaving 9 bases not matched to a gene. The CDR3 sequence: CASRESGRGDEQYF. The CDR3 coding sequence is TGTGCCAGTAGGGAAAGCGGGAGAGGTGACGAGCAGTACTTC.

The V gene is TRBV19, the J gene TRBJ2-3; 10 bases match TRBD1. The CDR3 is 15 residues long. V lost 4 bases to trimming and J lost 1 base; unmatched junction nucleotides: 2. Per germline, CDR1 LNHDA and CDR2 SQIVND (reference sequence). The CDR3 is CASSRDRGGTDTQYF. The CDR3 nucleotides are TGTGCCAGTAGTAGGGACAGGGGTGGCACAGATACGCAGTATTTT.

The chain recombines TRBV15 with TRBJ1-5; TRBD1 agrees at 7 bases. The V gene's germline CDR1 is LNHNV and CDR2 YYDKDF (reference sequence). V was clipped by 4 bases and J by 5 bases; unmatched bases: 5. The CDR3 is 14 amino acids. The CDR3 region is CATSKTGMDQPQHF. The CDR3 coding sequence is TGTGCCACCAGCAAGACAGGGATGGATCAGCCCCAGCATTTT.

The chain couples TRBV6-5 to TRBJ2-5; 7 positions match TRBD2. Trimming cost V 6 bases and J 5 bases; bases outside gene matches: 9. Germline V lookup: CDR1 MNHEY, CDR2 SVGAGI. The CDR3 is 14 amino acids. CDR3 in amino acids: CASSRGLGGETQYF. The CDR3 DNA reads TGTGCCAGCAGCCGAGGACTAGGAGGGGAGACCCAGTACTTC.

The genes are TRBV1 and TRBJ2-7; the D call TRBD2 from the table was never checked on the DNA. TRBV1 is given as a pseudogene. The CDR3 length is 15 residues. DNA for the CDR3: TGCACCAGCAGCCTTAGACTAGTCGGCTCCTACGAGCAGTACTTC. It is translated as CTSSLRLVGSYEQYF.

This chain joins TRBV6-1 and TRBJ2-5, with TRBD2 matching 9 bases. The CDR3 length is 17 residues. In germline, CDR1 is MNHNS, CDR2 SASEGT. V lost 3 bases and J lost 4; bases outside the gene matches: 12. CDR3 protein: CASSDQGREGLGETQYF. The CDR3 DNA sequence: TGTGCCAGCAGTGATCAAGGGCGGGAGGGCCTGGGAGAGACCCAGTACTTC.